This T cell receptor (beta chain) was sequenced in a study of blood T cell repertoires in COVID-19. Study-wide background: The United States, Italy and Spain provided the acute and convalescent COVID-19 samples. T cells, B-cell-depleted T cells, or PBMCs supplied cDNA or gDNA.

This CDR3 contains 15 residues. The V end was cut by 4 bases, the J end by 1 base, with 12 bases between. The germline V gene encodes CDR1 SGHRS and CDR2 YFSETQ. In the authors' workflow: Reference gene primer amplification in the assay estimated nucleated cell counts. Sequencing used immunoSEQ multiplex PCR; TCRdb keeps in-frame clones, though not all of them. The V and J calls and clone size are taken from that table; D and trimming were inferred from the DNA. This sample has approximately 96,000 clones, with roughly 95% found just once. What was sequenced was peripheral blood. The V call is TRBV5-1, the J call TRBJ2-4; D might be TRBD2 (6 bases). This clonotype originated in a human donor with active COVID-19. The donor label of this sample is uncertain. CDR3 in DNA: TGCGCCAGCAGCCGGGAACGGGGGGCCAAAAACATTCAGTACTTC. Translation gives CASSRERGAKNIQYF.